This record looks at one T cell receptor (beta chain) sequence and its context. Its cognate antigen is unknown. A much larger clone is a single base away; this may be a read error. The making of cDNA relied on 5'RACE with 10-nucleotide random UMIs. TCRdb used MiXCR to reprocess the 5' RACE reads, holding one entry per CDR3 protein. The sample has about 50,000 distinct CDR3 sequences, under 13% seen once. The data were obtained in a study of neurological immune-mediated disorders. Overall study findings and caveats: CDR3 amino acid sequences of expanded clones were not shared across subjects, a result suggesting private repertoires in all groups.

PBMCs stored at -80 C, numbering 2 million, were the origin of the unsorted libraries. The CDR3 spans 18 residues. The germline CDR1 and CDR2 sequences are MNHEY and SVGAGI. V shed 4 bases, J shed 9 bases, and the junction held 21 bases outside the gene matches. V and J are TRBV6-5 and TRBJ1-5; 7 bases are shared with TRBD1. The sample taken for sequencing was PBMCs. The sequence was obtained from a man between 65 and 85 years old with HTLV-1-associated myelopathy (HAM/TSP). The CDR3 is CASSSTGGITGQWRPQHF. Here the CDR3 DNA reads TGTGCCAGCAGTTCGACCGGAGGTATAACGGGACAGTGGCGGCCCCAGCATTTT.